This T cell receptor beta chain is from a study of T cell changes during pregnancy in multiple sclerosis. Repertoires were generated with immunoSEQ multiplex PCR, while TCRdb's copy carries only in-frame clones and drops some. The top ten hold around 2.2% of the sample, which has 100,000 or so clones, 90% to 95% seen once. CDR1 is SNHLY, CDR2 FYNNEI, per germline. Trimming pared 7 bases from V and 5 bases from J, leaving 20 bases between. The CDR3 contains 16 residues. The V call is TRBV2, the J call TRBJ1-4; D is possibly TRBD1 (6 bases). This TCR was sampled from a female donor with multiple sclerosis, enrolled in a pregnancy study. The sequencing used peripheral blood, collected in the third trimester of pregnancy. The DNA for the CDR3 is TGTGCCAGCATCCCGGACAGACGTACTAAGAATGAAAAACTGTTTTTT. Protein sequence: CASIPDRRTKNEKLFF.